Given below is one T cell receptor (beta chain) in context. This specimen belongs to a study of blood T cell repertoires in COVID-19. Authors' analysis steps: Amplification of reference gene primers was used by the study to estimate nucleated cell counts. Only in-frame clones appear in the TCRdb table, and some are missing; sequencing was by immunoSEQ multiplex PCR. The V and J calls and clone size come from that table; D and trimming were worked out from the DNA. The data contain under 250,000 clones, 70% to 90% of them singletons. This receptor was identified in a man between 18 and 35 years old with active or convalescent COVID-19. Sequences were obtained from peripheral blood.

The CDR3 sequence: CASTGRTSGRGEQFF. DNA of the CDR3: TGCGCCAGCACGGGGCGGACTAGCGGGAGAGGTGAGCAGTTCTTC. J is TRBJ2-1 and V is TRBV5-1, with 13 bases lining up with TRBD2. The CDR3 runs 15 residues. Germline CDR1 SGHRS, CDR2 YFSETQ. V was clipped by 6 bases and J by 9 bases; unmatched bases: 9.